In its sample, the clone carrying this T cell receptor beta chain was seen a few times. Its antigen is still unknown. This entry comes from a study of vaccination and CD4 T cells after COVID-19. General study findings and limits: From 21 to 38, the median of SARS-CoV-2-reactive clonotypes rose without reaching significance. In convalescent patients, a median around 89% of reactive clones appeared only post-vaccination.

Once obtained from cultured CD4+ T cells, the DNA was sequenced using the Oncomine TCR Beta short-read assay. TCRdb re-analysed the PCR reads in MiXCR, keeping a single row per CDR3 protein. Of 22,000 or so distinct CDR3 sequences listed, around half were seen once; the top ten hold around 5.9%. The CDR3 runs to 13 residues. With V trimmed by 1 base and J by 7 bases, 4 bases remained unmatched. Specified treatment: 10-day PBMC culture with coronavirus spike peptide pools or control peptides (ViraFEST assay). Negative selection enriched CD4+ T cells from cultures at 10 days. This receptor was identified in a human donor who had recovered from COVID-19. The sequenced sample was CD4+ T cells from blood, cultured in vitro. The chain is built from TRBV12-3 or TRBV12-4 and TRBJ2-7, with 7 bases fitting TRBD2. CDR3 nucleotides: TGTGCCAGCAGTTTAGAGGGAGGGCTTGAGCAGTACTTC. Its translation is CASSLEGGLEQYF.